Listed here are 30 T cell receptor beta chains from one sample, sequenced in a study of T cells in Graves' hyperthyroidism and ophthalmopathy. Amplification yielded TCR beta CDR3 regions, with RNA transcripts as the source. First-round RT-PCR of the TCR CDR3 relied on the HTBI primer set. One entry per CDR3 protein results from TCRdb running MiXCR on the multiplex PCR reads. This sample has about 290,000 distinct CDR3 sequences, with 15% to 20% found just once. The sample consisted of blood. The receptor set was obtained from a man aged 45-60 years with Graves' ophthalmopathy.

The chain carries TRBV6-2 or TRBV6-3 and TRBJ2-3; 7 bases agree with TRBD2. The CDR3 is 13 residues long. With 6 bases clipped from V and 4 bases from J, the junction kept 4 bases outside the gene matches. CDR1 and CDR2 from the germline V gene are MNHEY and SVGEGT. The CDR3 reads CASRRAGADTQYF. The CDR3 region has the DNA TGTGCCAGCAGGAGGGCGGGAGCAGATACGCAGTATTTT.

Notes on this clonotype: The junction differs from germline at one of its ends, possibly a read error. The chain joins TRBV28 to TRBJ2-3; D possibly corresponds to TRBD2 (5 bases). The CDR3 spans 14 residues. CDR1 is MDHEN, CDR2 SYDVKM, per germline. The CDR3 loop reads CVSSFRGVQDTQYF. The DNA of the CDR3 is TGTGTCAGCAGTTTCCGGGGAGTTCAGGATACGCAGTATTTT.

This clonotype was detected many times. The V gene is TRBV7-8, the J gene TRBJ1-1; D is unclear. V was shortened by 5 bases and J by 5 bases, with 15 bases between the two germline ends. Germline CDR1 SGHVS, CDR2 FQNEAQ. The CDR3 is made up of 14 amino acids. CDR3 region: CASSLNSVRTEAFF. The CDR3 bases are TGTGCCAGCAGCCTCAACTCGGTCCGGACTGAAGCTTTCTTT.

Note on this clonotype: This could be a read error, since a much larger clone is one nucleotide away. The V and J genes are TRBV19 and TRBJ1-1; maybe TRBD1 (6 bases). Germline V gene sequence: CDR1 LNHDA, CDR2 SQIVND (reference sequence). CDR3 length equals 16 residues. V lost 2 bases to trimming and J lost 4 bases, with 17 bases between them. The CDR3 loop reads CASSIMGTNQGTEAFF. The CDR3 DNA is TGTGCCAGTAGTATAATGGGGACAAACCAAGGCACTGAAGCTTTCTTT.

This chain connects TRBV7-3 to TRBJ2-1; D not certain. The CDR3 totals 14 residues. Germline CDR1 reads SGHTA; CDR2 reads FQGTGA. V was trimmed by 4 bases and J by 6 bases, leaving 13 bases between them. CDR3 region: CASSSRTDGNEQFF. For the CDR3, the DNA is TGTGCCAGCAGCTCCCGGACCGATGGCAATGAGCAGTTCTTC.

The chain couples TRBV5-1 to TRBJ1-4; no firm D call. CDR1 is SGHRS, CDR2 YFSETQ, per germline. This CDR3 has 14 amino acids. V shed 1 base and J shed 8 bases, with 12 bases lying between them. The CDR3 DNA reads TGCGCCAGCAGCTTGAGGGCAGTTGGGGAAAAACTGTTTTTT. Its translation: CASSLRAVGEKLFF.

This clonotype was counted a few times. The V gene is TRBV13, the J gene TRBJ2-1; D call uncertain. The germline V gene has CDR1 PRHDT and CDR2 FYEKMQ (reference sequence). The CDR3 runs 14 residues. V gave up 3 bases and J gave up 1 base, with 7 bases separating them. The chain's CDR3 is CASSFMNSYNEQFF. In DNA form, the CDR3 reads TGTGCCAGCAGCTTCATGAATTCCTACAATGAGCAGTTCTTC.

This clonotype was seen a handful of times. This rearrangement joins TRBV10-3 to TRBJ2-2, with 14 positions matching TRBD2. V trimming: 6 bases; J trimming: 8 bases; junction bases outside the gene matches: 8. Germline lookup yields CDR1 ENHRY and CDR2 SYGVKD. There are 16 residues in the CDR3. The CDR3 nucleotides read TGTGCCATCAGCATGGGACTAGCGGGAGCAGAAGGGGAGCTGTTTTTT. It specifies CAISMGLAGAEGELFF.

The V and J genes are TRBV29-1 and TRBJ1-1; no reliable D call. This CDR3 has 14 residues. The V gene lost 2 bases and the J gene lost 1 base, with 11 bases spanning the gap. Germline V gene sequence: CDR1 SQVTM, CDR2 ANQGSEA. The CDR3 region is CSVEKGPANTEAFF. The DNA for the CDR3 is TGCAGCGTTGAAAAAGGGCCGGCGAACACTGAAGCTTTCTTT.

The chain joins TRBV7-2 to TRBJ2-2; D may correspond to TRBD1 or TRBD2 (5 bases each). V was trimmed by 6 bases and J by 4 bases, leaving 12 bases between them. The CDR3 covers 14 residues. Germline CDR1 reads SGHTA; CDR2 reads FQGNSA. The CDR3, as DNA: TGTGCCAGCAGTCCGGGACGGACCACCGGGGAGCTGTTTTTT. It codes for CASSPGRTTGELFF.

This clonotype was seen at least ten times. The chain couples TRBV13 to TRBJ2-2; 11 bases agree with TRBD1. Unmatched junction bases numbered 6, after V lost 5 bases and J lost 7 bases. The CDR3 has 15 amino acids. Looked up from germline, CDR1 is PRHDT and CDR2 is FYEKMQ (reference sequence). For the CDR3, the DNA is TGTGCCAGCAGCGATGGACAGGGGGCTGGCGGGGAGCTGTTTTTT. Its protein is CASSDGQGAGGELFF.

The chain combines TRBV3-1 with TRBJ2-5; 15 bases align to TRBD2. The CDR3 sequence is 16 residues long. Losses at the gene ends were 8 bases for V and 4 bases for J; bases not matched to a gene: 8. The germline V gene encodes CDR1 LGHDT and CDR2 YNNKEL (reference sequence). The CDR3 loop reads CASQWTSGRAGETQYF. DNA for the CDR3: TGTGCCAGCCAATGGACTAGCGGGAGGGCCGGAGAGACCCAGTACTTC.

This clonotype was counted many times. J is TRBJ2-5 and V is TRBV30; 8 bases match TRBD1. This CDR3 is built from 14 residues. CDR1 and CDR2 from the germline V gene are GTSNPN and SVGIG (reference sequence). Losses at the gene ends were 4 bases for V and 4 bases for J; bases not matched to a gene: 8. The CDR3 bases are TGTGCCTGGACTCTGACAGGGGTTCGAGAGACCCAGTACTTC. It is translated as CAWTLTGVRETQYF.

The CDR3 is CAISVGGGTYEQYF. CDR3 DNA sequence: TGTGCCATCAGTGTGGGGGGGGGCACCTACGAGCAGTACTTC. V gene TRBV10-3 combines with J gene TRBJ2-7, with a weak D call TRBD2 (7 bases). The CDR3 is 14 amino acids. The V end lost 4 bases, the J end lost 2 bases, and 12 bases lay between the germline ends. Germline lookup yields CDR1 ENHRY and CDR2 SYGVKD.

In its sample, this clonotype was seen a few times. V is TRBV19 and J is TRBJ2-7; D is possibly TRBD2 (5 bases). This CDR3 has 17 amino acids. Germline V gene sequence: CDR1 LNHDA, CDR2 SQIVND (reference sequence). V was cut by 2 bases and J by 0 bases, with 17 bases left in between. The CDR3 sequence is CASSIIRSGRTSYEQYF. Written as DNA, the CDR3 is TGTGCCAGTAGTATAATTCGGTCGGGAAGGACCTCCTACGAGCAGTACTTC.

V gene TRBV6-5 combines with J gene TRBJ2-3; 9 nucleotides match TRBD2. The J segment lost 2 bases and the V segment lost 2 bases, leaving 11 bases of the junction unmatched. Germline CDR1 and CDR2: MNHEY and SVGAGI. CDR3 length equals 18 residues. For the CDR3, the DNA is TGTGCCAGCAGTTACCCCGTAGGGCTAGCGGGGATCACAGATACGCAGTATTTT. Translating gives CASSYPVGLAGITDTQYF.

The chain uses TRBV6-1 and TRBJ2-4, with TRBD2 identical over 13 bases. The CDR3 has 18 residues. CDR1 is MNHNS, CDR2 SASEGT, per germline. V shed 5 bases and J 0 bases; nucleotides not matched to a gene: 7. The CDR3 DNA reads as TGTGCCAGCAGTAAGGGGACTAGCGGGACGATAGCCAAAAACATTCAGTACTTC. This translates into CASSKGTSGTIAKNIQYF.

The count of this clonotype is one. The chain links TRBV11-2 to TRBJ2-7; D may be TRBD2 (5 bases). The CDR3 sequence is 13 residues long. The germline V gene encodes CDR1 SGHAT and CDR2 FQNNGV. V lost 7 bases and J lost 5, with 15 bases in between. The CDR3, as DNA: TGTGCCAGCACCGTTACTAGTTTCCACGAGCAGTACTTC. Translation: CASTVTSFHEQYF.

This clonotype was recorded at least ten times. The V gene is TRBV11-2, the J gene TRBJ2-3; TRBD2 matches 9 bases. Germline V lookup: CDR1 SGHAT, CDR2 FQNNGV. V lost 5 bases to trimming and J lost 4 bases; unmatched junction nucleotides: 10. The CDR3 has 16 amino acids. The CDR3 DNA is TGTGCCAGCAGCCGTGGTATAGCGGGAGTAGCAGATACGCAGTATTTT. This codes for CASSRGIAGVADTQYF.

In its sample, this clonotype was seen many times. J is TRBJ2-1 and V is TRBV3-1; 8 bases fit TRBD2. The CDR3 has 15 amino acids. After removal of 6 bases from V and 9 bases from J, the junction contained 13 bases not matched to a gene. CDR1 and CDR2 from the germline V gene are LGHDT and YNNKEL (reference sequence). CDR3 coding DNA: TGTGCCAGCAGTCTCCAGCGGGAGCCGCGGGTTGAGCAGTTCTTC. Translation gives CASSLQREPRVEQFF.

In its sample, this clonotype was seen many times. This chain connects TRBV12-3 or TRBV12-4 to TRBJ1-4; D might be TRBD1 (6 bases). The CDR3 totals 15 residues. V was shortened by 0 bases and J by 8 bases, with 13 bases between the two germline ends. CDR3 protein: CASSLATGVREKLFF. Here the CDR3 DNA reads TGTGCCAGCAGTTTAGCGACAGGAGTTAGGGAAAAACTGTTTTTT.

CDR3 DNA sequence: TGTGCCATCAGTGAGACTAGCGGGAGTGCCGGGGAGCTGTTTTTT. It encodes CAISETSGSAGELFF. The J gene is TRBJ2-2, the V gene TRBV10-3, with 11 bases identical to TRBD2. Germline-derived CDR1 and CDR2 are ENHRY and SYGVKD. V lost 2 bases, J lost 6 bases, and 2 bases stayed unmatched. The CDR3 is made up of 15 amino acids.

This clonotype was recorded many times. The rearrangement links TRBV24-1 to TRBJ2-1; TRBD2 matches at 10 bases. CDR1 and CDR2 (germline): KGHDR, SFDVKD. V lost 2 bases, J lost 0 bases, and 0 bases stayed unmatched. There are 16 residues in the CDR3. The CDR3 coding sequence is TGTGCCACCAGTGATTGGACTAGCGGCTCCTACAATGAGCAGTTCTTC. Protein: CATSDWTSGSYNEQFF.

This clonotype was seen a handful of times. V gene TRBV12-3 or TRBV12-4 combines with J gene TRBJ2-7, with D perhaps TRBD1 or TRBD2 (6 bases each). The CDR3 contains 15 residues. Trimming took 5 bases from V and 6 from J, leaving 20 bases between them. Written as DNA, the CDR3 is TGTGCCAGCAGTCCCCCGTGGGGGGCAGCGGCCGAGCAGTACTTC. Encoded protein: CASSPPWGAAAEQYF.

This clonotype was recorded at least ten times. The rearrangement links TRBV5-1 to TRBJ2-1; 9 bases agree with TRBD1. This CDR3 spans 15 amino acids. J lost 4 bases, V lost 4 bases, and 6 bases had no gene match. The germline V gene encodes CDR1 SGHRS and CDR2 YFSETQ. CDR3: CASSMGQGRYNEQFF. CDR3 coding DNA: TGCGCCAGCAGCATGGGACAGGGCCGGTACAATGAGCAGTTCTTC. Variable domain in full (rest from reference TRBV5-1 and TRBJ2-1): KAGVTQTPRYLIKTRGQQVTLSCSPISGHRSVSWYQQTPGQGLQFLFEYFSETQRNKGNFPGRFSGRQFSNSRSEMNVSTLELGDSALYLCASSMGQGRYNEQFFGPGTRLTVL.

The chain uses TRBV5-5 and TRBJ2-7; TRBD1 agrees at 9 bases. The CDR3 has 17 residues. Germline V gene sequence: CDR1 SGHKS, CDR2 YYEKEE (reference sequence). The V segment lost 7 bases and the J segment 3 bases; nucleotides outside the gene matches: 17. The CDR3 nucleotides read TGTGCCAGCTCCTGGGGTATTTACGGGACAGGGTACTACGAGCAGTACTTC. Residues: CASSWGIYGTGYYEQYF.

The V call is TRBV7-6, the J call TRBJ1-3; possibly TRBD1 for D (5 bases). The V end was cut by 1 base, the J end by 3 bases, with 10 bases between. CDR3 length: 15 residues. Germline V gene lookup returns CDR1 SGHVS and CDR2 FNYEAQ. The CDR3 bases are TGTGCCAGCAGCTTAGGCCCGGGGGTTGGAAACACCATATATTTT. Translating it yields CASSLGPGVGNTIYF.

V and J are TRBV7-9 and TRBJ1-2; tentative D call: TRBD1 (5 bases). CDR3 length equals 14 residues. The germline gives CDR1 SEHNR, CDR2 FQNEAQ (reference sequence). V gave up 6 bases and J gave up 4 bases, with 15 bases separating them. Here the CDR3 DNA reads TGTGCCAGCAGTCCCGGGACCGAGGGCTATGGCTACACCTTC. It encodes CASSPGTEGYGYTF.

Turning to this clonotype: Compared with germline, one end of the junction differs, possibly owing to a read error. The rearrangement uses TRBV24-1 and TRBJ2-2; a possible D gene is TRBD2 (5 bases). The length of the CDR3 is 15 residues. Per the germline V gene, CDR1 is KGHDR and CDR2 is SFDVKD. Here the CDR3 DNA reads TGTGCCACCAGTGATTTGAGCCAGAACACCGGGGAGCTGCTTTTT. Translated, it gives CATSDLSQNTGELLF.

This clonotype was seen at least ten times. The genes are TRBV27 and TRBJ2-1, with 11 nucleotides matching TRBD2. The CDR3 covers 16 residues. V was pared by 4 bases and J by 4 bases, with 6 bases of the junction left unmatched. Germline lookup yields CDR1 MNHEY and CDR2 SMNVEV (reference sequence). The CDR3 reads CASSSTSGSIYNEQFF. In DNA, the CDR3 is TGTGCCAGCAGTTCCACTAGCGGGAGTATATACAATGAGCAGTTCTTC.